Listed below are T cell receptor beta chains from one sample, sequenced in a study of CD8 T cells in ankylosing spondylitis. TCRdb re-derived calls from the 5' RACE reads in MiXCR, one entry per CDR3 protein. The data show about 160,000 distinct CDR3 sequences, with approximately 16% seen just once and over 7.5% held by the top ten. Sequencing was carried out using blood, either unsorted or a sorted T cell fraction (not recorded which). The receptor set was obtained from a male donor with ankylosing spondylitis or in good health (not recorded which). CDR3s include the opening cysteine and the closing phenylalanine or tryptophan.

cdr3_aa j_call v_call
CASSFAVSGRWDEQFF TRBJ2-1 TRBV28
CAWAPATNEKLFF TRBJ1-4 TRBV30
CSASEGGGYNEQFF TRBJ2-1 TRBV20-1
CSAPDRDTSTDTQYF TRBJ2-3 TRBV20-1
CASSLETGDYNEQFF TRBJ2-1 TRBV2
CASSFTGTGEQYF TRBJ2-7 TRBV6-6
CATSGLYTGELFF TRBJ2-2 TRBV24-1
CASQGQVEMNTEAFF TRBJ1-1 TRBV28
CSARRTSGRGELFF TRBJ2-2 TRBV20-1
CASSEVARETQYF TRBJ2-5 TRBV2
CASSLWDTTATNEKLFF TRBJ1-4 TRBV7-8
CSARMGTGVDTEAFF TRBJ1-1 TRBV20-1
CASSLGNREQFF TRBJ2-1 TRBV5-1
CASSFREKTYGYTF TRBJ1-2 TRBV5-1
CASSTGWTGGTYEQYF TRBJ2-7 TRBV28
CASRLFRGHADTQYF TRBJ2-3 TRBV28
CASNPLGGRQYYGYTF TRBJ1-2 TRBV28